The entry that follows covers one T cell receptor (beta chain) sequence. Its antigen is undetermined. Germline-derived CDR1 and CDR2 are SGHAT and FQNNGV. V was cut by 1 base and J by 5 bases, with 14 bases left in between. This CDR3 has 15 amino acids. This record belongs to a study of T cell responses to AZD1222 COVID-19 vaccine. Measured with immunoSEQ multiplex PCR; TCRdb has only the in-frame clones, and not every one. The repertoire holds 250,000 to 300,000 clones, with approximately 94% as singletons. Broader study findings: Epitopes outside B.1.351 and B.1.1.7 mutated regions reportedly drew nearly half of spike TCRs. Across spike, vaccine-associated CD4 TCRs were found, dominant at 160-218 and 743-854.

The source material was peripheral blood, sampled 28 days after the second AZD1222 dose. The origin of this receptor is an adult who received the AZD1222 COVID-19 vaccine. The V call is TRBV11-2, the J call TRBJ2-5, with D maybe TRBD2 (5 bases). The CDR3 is CASSLGDWEKETQYF. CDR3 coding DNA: TGTGCCAGCAGCTTAGGGGATTGGGAGAAGGAGACCCAGTACTTC.